The 15 T cell receptor beta chains below were found in one sample sequenced in a study of T-cell reconstitution after alpha-beta-depleted transplantation in children. Unique molecular identifiers were used in preparing the TCRbeta library. One entry per CDR3 protein, called by TCRdb with MiXCR from the PCR reads. Counted here are more than 200,000 distinct CDR3 sequences, roughly 24% occurring once; the ten biggest clones make up over 2.5%. The sequenced sample was PBMCs, obtained before TCRalphabeta/CD19-depleted stem cell transplant. The receptors shown here come from a girl aged 2-10 years with Fanconi anemia, due to receive a stem cell transplant.

This rearrangement joins TRBV12-3 or TRBV12-4 to TRBJ2-3; maybe TRBD2 (6 bases). Trimming removed 3 bases at V and 3 bases at J, with 19 bases between. This CDR3 comprises 17 residues. The CDR3 sequence: CASSFRPVREATDTQYF. The CDR3 coding sequence is TGTGCCAGCAGTTTTAGGCCGGTGAGGGAGGCGACAGATACGCAGTATTTT.

This clonotype has ten or more counts. The CDR3 region has the DNA TGTGCTAGTGGCTCCACCCGTTTCGAGCAGTTCTTC. Translating gives CASGSTRFEQFF. The rearrangement joins TRBV12-5 to TRBJ2-1, with D uncertain. V lost 6 bases to trimming and J lost 10 bases, with 13 bases between them. CDR3 length: 12 residues. Per the germline V gene, CDR1 is LGHNT and CDR2 is FRNRAP.

The chain is built from TRBV9 and TRBJ2-5; D is unclear. Germline assignment: CDR1 SGDLS and CDR2 YYNGEE. The CDR3 is 15 amino acids. Trimming took 1 base from V and 5 from J, leaving 15 bases between them. CDR3 bases: TGTGCCAGCAGCGTATCTGGCTCCCAGAGGGAGACCCAGTACTTC. This translates into CASSVSGSQRETQYF.

This clonotype was detected a few times. The chain couples TRBV20-1 to TRBJ2-1; TRBD2 is a possible D gene (5 bases). V shed 0 bases and J shed 0 bases, with 15 bases lying between them. The CDR3 runs 17 residues. Germline CDR1 is DFQATT and CDR2 is SNEGSKA (reference sequence). The CDR3: CSARDPGSASSYNEQFF. DNA of the CDR3: TGCAGTGCTAGAGATCCAGGTAGCGCGAGCTCCTACAATGAGCAGTTCTTC.

As for this clonotype: The missing conserved phenylalanine or tryptophan at the end of this CDR3 makes a read error likely. The chain joins TRBV4-2 to TRBJ1-2, with D tentatively TRBD1 (5 bases). Trimming left V 4 bases short and J 0 bases short, with 12 bases between. CDR3 length: 15 residues. Germline V gives CDR1 LGHNA, CDR2 YNFKEQ. The CDR3 region is CASSRPGTANYGYTY. The CDR3 DNA reads as TGTGCCAGCAGCCGACCCGGGACTGCTAACTATGGCTACACCTAC.

The chain combines TRBV28 with TRBJ2-5; 9 bases are a match to TRBD1. V gave up 8 bases and J gave up 3 bases; unmatched junction bases: 4. Looked up from germline, CDR1 is MDHEN and CDR2 is SYDVKM. CDR3 length: 13 residues. This CDR3 reads CASCWTGEETQYF. The CDR3, as DNA: TGTGCCAGCTGCTGGACAGGGGAAGAGACCCAGTACTTC.

V is TRBV2 and J is TRBJ2-5; TRBD2 might be the D (5 bases). V lost 7 bases, J lost 5 bases, and 17 bases lay in between. Looked up from germline, CDR1 is SNHLY and CDR2 is FYNNEI. This CDR3 has 14 residues. The CDR3 sequence: CASIYFSGSETQYF. CDR3 coding DNA: TGTGCCAGCATCTACTTCTCGGGATCGGAGACCCAGTACTTC.

Points on this clonotype: A much larger clone is a single base away; this may be a read error. This chain uses TRBV4-1 with TRBJ2-7, with TRBD2 as a possible D gene (5 bases). Trimming stripped 4 bases from V and 5 bases from J, with 12 bases between. Per the germline V gene, CDR1 is MGHRA and CDR2 is YSYEKL. The CDR3 has 13 residues. The chain's CDR3 is CASSLEGVDEQYF. The CDR3 bases are TGCGCCAGCAGCCTAGAGGGCGTCGACGAGCAGTACTTC.

This clonotype was observed a few times. This may arise from a read error, as a much more abundant clone is one base away. The V and J genes are TRBV5-1 and TRBJ2-5, with 7 bases matching TRBD2. V lost 4 bases to trimming and J lost 3 bases; unmatched junction nucleotides: 3. This CDR3 is built from 13 residues. Germline lookup yields CDR1 SGHRS and CDR2 YFSETQ. CDR3 DNA sequence: TGCGCCAGCAGCATGGGGGGGGAAGAGACCCAGTACTTC. It codes for CASSMGGEETQYF.

The chain employs TRBV25-1 and TRBJ2-2; D gene uncertain. CDR1 MGHDK and CDR2 SYGVNS come from the germline V gene. CDR3 length equals 15 residues. Trimming cost V 4 bases and J 0 bases, with 9 bases left between them. The CDR3 DNA reads TGTGCCAGCAGTGGTGTTATTCCGAACACCGGGGAGCTGTTTTTT. Translating it yields CASSGVIPNTGELFF.

This clonotype was counted a few times. The CDR3 DNA reads as TGTGCCAGCAGCTCCGACAGGGTGTTCACTGAAGCTTTCTTT. Residues: CASSSDRVFTEAFF. The chain combines TRBV7-6 with TRBJ1-1, with TRBD1 identical over 7 bases. The CDR3 is 14 residues long. Germline lookup yields CDR1 SGHVS and CDR2 FNYEAQ. With V trimmed by 4 bases and J by 4 bases, 6 bases remained unmatched. Looking up the rest from reference TRBV7-6 and TRBJ1-1 gives the full variable domain: GAGVSQSPRYKVTKRGQDVALRCDPISGHVSLYWYRQALGQGPEFLTYFNYEAQQDKSGLPNDRFSAERPEGSISTLTIQRTEQRDSAMYRCASSSDRVFTEAFFGQGTRLTVV.

This clonotype was detected only once. V is TRBV7-6 and J is TRBJ1-4; TRBD1 matches 9 bases. V gave up 3 bases and J gave up 6 bases; unmatched junction bases: 5. This CDR3 has 15 residues. Germline V gives CDR1 SGHVS, CDR2 FNYEAQ. The CDR3: CASSFTGGRDEKLFF. CDR3 DNA: TGTGCCAGCAGCTTTACAGGGGGCCGGGATGAAAAACTGTTTTTT.

This clonotype has at least ten counts. The V gene is TRBV7-2, the J gene TRBJ2-3; a possible D gene is TRBD2 (7 bases). Germline CDR1 reads SGHTA; CDR2 reads FQGNSA. The CDR3 covers 17 residues. The V end lost 5 bases, the J end lost 4 bases, and 22 bases lay between the germline ends. In DNA, the CDR3 is TGTGCCAGCAGCATACACGGGAAAAGGGAGGGGGCAGATACGCAGTATTTT. Its protein is CASSIHGKREGADTQYF.

The J gene is TRBJ2-1, the V gene TRBV29-1, with 7 bases lining up with TRBD1. V lost 3 bases, J lost 2 bases, and 13 bases stayed unmatched. The CDR3 contains 17 residues. Germline V gene data show CDR1 as SQVTM and CDR2 as ANQGSEA. CDR3 in amino acids: CSVEGLADRVAYNEQFF. For the CDR3, the DNA is TGCAGCGTTGAGGGATTGGCCGACAGGGTCGCCTACAATGAGCAGTTCTTC.

The table lists this clonotype with many counts. This chain connects TRBV9 to TRBJ2-7; D may match TRBD1 or TRBD2 (5 bases each). The germline V gene encodes CDR1 SGDLS and CDR2 YYNGEE. Trimming left V 3 bases short and J 2 bases short, with 12 bases between. This CDR3 has 14 residues. CDR3 residues: CASSEGPKTYEQYF. Written as DNA, the CDR3 is TGTGCCAGCAGCGAGGGACCAAAGACCTACGAGCAGTACTTC.